The sequence of this T cell receptor beta chain was determined in a study of shared clonotypes between healthy human individuals (dated by TCRdb to 2018 to 2020). General notes on the study: Three men and a couple of women, aged 18 to 49 years, made up the cohort. To increase sequencing depth and limit assay-specific biases, different laboratories used diverse techniques to prepare libraries and sequence TCR repertoires. Per donor, three plates each were used for CD4 naive and CD4 memory, two for CD8 naive, and one for CD8 memory. To estimate repertoire size and how much clonotypes are shared between individuals, the study performed deep sequencing of blood TCR repertoires from five healthy adults. Per donor, leukapheresis produced somewhere between about 0.94 and 10 billion PBMCs.

Beyond this particular receptor, the publication reports: Compared with non-shared clonotypes, clonotypes shared by all four sorted-subset donors had higher generation probabilities. Sampling was restricted to blood, and TCR repertoires in tissue are likely to differ from TCR repertoires in blood. Pairwise subsampling led to the expectation that sequencing depth would affect the degree of clonotype sharing among donors. The genetic and exposure-history diversity represented was limited by the small number of donors. Larger estimated clonotype richness was generally found for naive subsets than for memory subsets. Incomplete sequencing was indicated by rarefaction of sorted-subset datasets, despite the large sequencing depth. Sharing across four donors was observed for about 5% of naive CD4, around 3.5% of naive CD8, over 2% of memory CD4, and about 0.4% of memory CD8 clonotypes.

For CDR1 and CDR2, the germline V gene lists MDHEN and SYDVKM. The CDR3 sequence holds 13 residues, the cysteine and phenylalanine included. Of all the DNA, just the CDR3 is kept, 39 bases in frame from base 1. V ends up 7 bases short and J 3 bases short, with an unmatched junction base count of 4. TCR CDR3 regions were amplified from genomic DNA by multiplex PCR using the deep immunoSEQ assay. Genomic DNA extracted from each cell subset was distributed evenly over all wells of several immunoSEQ 96-well plates, and each plate served as one replicate. For sorted subsets, each replicate PCR was loaded with approximately 190 ng genomic DNA, equivalent to some 27,000 T cell genomes. Purified libraries were quantified with a Qubit 3.0 fluorometer, sized on a Bioanalyzer 2100, and re-quantified with the KAPA Library Quantification kit. Every immunoSEQ 96-well plate was sequenced on a separate single-read 150-cycle Illumina NextSeq 550 flow cell. In the paper's pipeline: The immunoSEQ output contained only junctional sequences without quality scores, so filtering could not match that applied to full-length reads. To assign V/J genes and CDR3, sequences were annotated against IMGT germline references using PyIR, a Python wrapper for IgBLAST v1.9. Reads were filtered out if the reads had weak V/J assignments (E-value above 1e-6), no CDR3, stop codons, out-of-frame junctions, or ambiguous translated residues. V3J clonotypes were defined as sequences sharing the same inferred V gene, J gene, and CDR3 amino acid sequence. The percentage overlap between two repertoires was calculated by dividing the number of shared unique clonotypes by the size of the smaller repertoire. Repertoire richness was assessed with RTK rarefaction, the Chao1 estimator, and Recon v2.1 estimates of unobserved clonotypes. Generation probabilities for all TCRbeta clonotypes obtained by the gDNA method from a handful of donors were computed using OLGA. The clones in this table, taken by TCRdb from immuneACCESS, are in-frame only. Not every clone is retained; where verified, under half of the shortfall comes from an unresolved V gene, and the cause of the rest is unknown. V, J and clone size are taken as reported in that table, and D and trimming were inferred from the DNA itself. Counted in this sample were 2 million to 2.5 million clones; under 97% of them appeared once. Over 0.1% of the sample belongs to the ten largest clones.

As to this clone: Its antigen is still unknown. No clone much larger than this one lies a single base away; base qualities are absent.

Donors were healthy HIV-negative adults with no recently reported acute infections or vaccinations. Every donor was a Caucasian adult residing in Nashville, Tennessee, USA. Magnetic negative selection was used to enrich CD4+ T cells, after which naive cells were positively selected on CD45RA and the negative fraction became the memory subset. Blood was collected by leukapheresis, and PBMCs were isolated by Ficoll-Histopaque density gradient centrifugation and then cryopreserved in liquid nitrogen vapor phase. Analytical flow cytometry was used to check the purity and quantity of every magnetically sorted T cell population. Each sorted fraction had its genomic DNA isolated and then quantified by UV absorbance on a Nanodrop 2000c.

Recombination joined TRBV28 with TRBJ2-7; TRBD1 lines up with 9 middle nucleotides. Sequencing was performed on naive CD4+ T cells sorted from blood. In the paper's terms, the cell subset or site label means: CD45RA+ positively selected. The receptor comes from a man younger than 30 in good health. The CDR3 in this case is CASIRQGGYEQYF. The nucleotide sequence is given as TGTGCCAGCATCAGACAGGGGGGCTACGAGCAGTACTTC.